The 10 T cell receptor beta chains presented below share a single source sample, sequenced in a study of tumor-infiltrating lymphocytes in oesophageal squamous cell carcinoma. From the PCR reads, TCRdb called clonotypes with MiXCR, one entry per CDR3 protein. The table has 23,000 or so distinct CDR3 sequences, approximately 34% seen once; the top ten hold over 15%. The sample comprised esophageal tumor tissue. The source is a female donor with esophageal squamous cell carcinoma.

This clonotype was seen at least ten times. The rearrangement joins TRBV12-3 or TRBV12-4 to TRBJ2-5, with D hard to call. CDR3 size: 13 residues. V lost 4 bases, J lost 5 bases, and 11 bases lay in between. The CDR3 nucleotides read TGTGCCAGCAGTTCCTCCGCTGGGGAGACCCAGTACTTC. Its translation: CASSSSAGETQYF.

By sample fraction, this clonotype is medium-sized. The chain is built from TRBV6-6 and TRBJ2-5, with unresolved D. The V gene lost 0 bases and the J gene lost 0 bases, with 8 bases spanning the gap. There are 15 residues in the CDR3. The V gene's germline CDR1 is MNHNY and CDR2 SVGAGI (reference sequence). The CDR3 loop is CASSYSWSNQETQYF. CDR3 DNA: TGTGCCAGCAGTTACTCCTGGTCGAACCAAGAGACCCAGTACTTC.

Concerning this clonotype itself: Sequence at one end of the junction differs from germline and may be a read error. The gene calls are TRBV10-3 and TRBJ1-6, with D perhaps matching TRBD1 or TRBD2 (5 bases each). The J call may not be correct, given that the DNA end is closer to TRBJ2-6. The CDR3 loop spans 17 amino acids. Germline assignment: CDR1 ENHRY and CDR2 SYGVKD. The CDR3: CAISESLWGSGGNVLTF. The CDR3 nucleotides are TGTGCCATCAGTGAGTCGTTGTGGGGCTCTGGGGGCAACGTCCTGACTTTC.

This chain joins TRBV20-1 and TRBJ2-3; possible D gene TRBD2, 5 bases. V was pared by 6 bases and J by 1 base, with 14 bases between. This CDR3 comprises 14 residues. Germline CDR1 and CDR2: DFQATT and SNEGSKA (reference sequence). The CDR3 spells CSAIPAGGTDTQYF. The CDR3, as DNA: TGCAGTGCAATCCCGGCGGGTGGCACAGATACGCAGTATTTT.

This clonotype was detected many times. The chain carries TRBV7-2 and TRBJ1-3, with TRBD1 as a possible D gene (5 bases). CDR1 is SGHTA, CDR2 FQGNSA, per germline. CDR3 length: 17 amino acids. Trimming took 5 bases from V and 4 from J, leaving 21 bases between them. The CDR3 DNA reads TGTGCCAGCAGCCCAGGGACCGGATCAGGGCGAGGAAACACCATATATTTT. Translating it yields CASSPGTGSGRGNTIYF. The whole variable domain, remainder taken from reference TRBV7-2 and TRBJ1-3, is GAGVSQSPSNKVTEKGKDVELRCDPISGHTALYWYRQSLGQGLEFLIYFQGNSAPDKSGLPSDRFSAERTGGSVSTLTIQRTQQEDSAVYLCASSPGTGSGRGNTIYFGEGSWLTVV.

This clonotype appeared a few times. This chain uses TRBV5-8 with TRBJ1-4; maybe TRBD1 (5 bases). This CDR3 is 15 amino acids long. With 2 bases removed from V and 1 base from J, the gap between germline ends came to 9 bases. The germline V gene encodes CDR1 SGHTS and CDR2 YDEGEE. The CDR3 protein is CASSFSGKTNEKLFF. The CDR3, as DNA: TGTGCCAGCAGCTTTTCAGGGAAAACTAATGAAAAACTGTTTTTT.

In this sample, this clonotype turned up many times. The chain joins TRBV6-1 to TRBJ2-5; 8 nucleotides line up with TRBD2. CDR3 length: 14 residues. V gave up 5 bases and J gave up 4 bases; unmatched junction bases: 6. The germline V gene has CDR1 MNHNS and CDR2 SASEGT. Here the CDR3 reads CASSSPGTRETQYF. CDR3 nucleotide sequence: TGTGCCAGCAGTTCCCCGGGGACTAGAGAGACCCAGTACTTC.

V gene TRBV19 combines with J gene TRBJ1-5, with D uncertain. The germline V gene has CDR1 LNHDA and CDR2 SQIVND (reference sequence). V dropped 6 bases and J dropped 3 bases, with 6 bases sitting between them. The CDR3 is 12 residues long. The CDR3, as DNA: TGTGCCAGTAGATACACCAATCAGCCCCAGCATTTT. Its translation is CASRYTNQPQHF. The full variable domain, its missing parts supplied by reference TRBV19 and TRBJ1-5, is DGGITQSPKYLFRKEGQNVTLSCEQNLNHDAMYWYRQDPGQGLRLIYYSQIVNDFQKGDIAEGYSVSREKKESFPLTVTSAQKNPTAFYLCASRYTNQPQHFGDGTRLSIL.

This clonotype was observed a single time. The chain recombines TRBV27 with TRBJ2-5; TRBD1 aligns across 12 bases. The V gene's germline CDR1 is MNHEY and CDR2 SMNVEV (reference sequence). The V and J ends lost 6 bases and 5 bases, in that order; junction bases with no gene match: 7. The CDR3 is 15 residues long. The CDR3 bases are TGTGCCAGCAGCACCGGGACAGGGGGCGTTGAGACCCAGTACTTC. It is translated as CASSTGTGGVETQYF.

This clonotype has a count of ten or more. Written as DNA, the CDR3 is TGTGCCAGTAGTATAGCGGGAGAAATTTCCGAGCAGTACTTC. It specifies CASSIAGEISEQYF. The V and J genes are TRBV19 and TRBJ2-1; D might be TRBD2 (6 bases). TRBJ2-7 explains the end of the DNA better; the J call may be wrong. The CDR3 spans 14 residues. CDR1 and CDR2 (germline): LNHDA, SQIVND (reference sequence).